This T cell receptor beta chain came from a study of cytomegalovirus exposure and HLA in healthy donors. At collection, donors were nominally healthy, but unrecorded immune exposures were probable. There are 15 residues in the CDR3. Trimming took 4 bases from V and 8 from J; bases not matched to a gene: 9. In germline, CDR1 is MNHNY, CDR2 SVGAGI (reference sequence). The study, taken as a whole, reports: Follow-up analysis found HLA locus-dependent TCR association rates, highest for DRB1 and lowest for HLA-C. As immune exposure information, only CMV serostatus was available.

This clone has a handful of counts. Its antigen is unidentified. The PCR was carried out with 60 Vbeta primers and 13 Jbeta primers. Sequencing was performed with immunoSEQ multiplex PCR; in TCRdb, only in-frame clones are kept and a portion is missing. Altogether 170,000 or so clones are present, over 70% being singletons, with the ten largest covering under 7.5%. The receptor comes from a man aged 25 to 45 in good health and CMV-seropositive. The chain joins TRBV6-6 to TRBJ2-7, with 12 bases matching TRBD1. The sample consisted of PBMCs. The CDR3 sequence is CASSSGQGARDQQYF. As DNA, the CDR3 is TGTGCCAGCAGTTCGGGACAGGGGGCGCGGGATCAGCAGTACTTC.